This paragraph reports one T cell receptor (beta chain). Its cognate antigen is unknown. This sample is part of a study of shared clonotypes between healthy human individuals. Study-wide context: Each donor's CD8 memory used one plate, CD8 naive two, each CD4 subset three. Findings of the study overall: A generally larger estimated richness was seen in naive subsets than in memory subsets. Represented diversity, genetic and exposure-history alike, was limited by few donors.

This table comes from immunoSEQ multiplex PCR, and its TCRdb copy is limited to in-frame clones, with some not included. The data show 2 million to 3 million clones, more than 85% seen once. The CDR3 is 13 residues long. Germline lookup yields CDR1 SNHLY and CDR2 FYNNEI. V was clipped by 4 bases and J by 3 bases, with 4 bases between them. The chain carries TRBV2 and TRBJ1-6; unclear D gene. This TCR was sampled from a man aged 18 to 29 in good health. Some clones in this sample may be carry-over from other donors' samples. The sample taken for sequencing was naive CD4+ T cells from PBMCs. Documented subset: CD45RA+ positively selected. The CDR3 loop reads CASSADYNSPLHF. DNA for the CDR3: TGTGCCAGCAGTGCGGACTATAATTCACCCCTCCACTTT.